The clone carrying this T cell receptor beta chain was seen only a few times. The antigen remains unidentified. Both subsets, CD45RA+ naive and CD45RA-negative memory, were split from the CD4+ cells. Assay used: immunoSEQ multiplex PCR; TCRdb lists only in-frame clones, some missing. The repertoire holds under 2.5 million clones, with roughly 90% as singletons. This CDR3 comprises 13 residues. Germline loops: CDR1 ENHRY, CDR2 SYGVKD. The V end lost 10 bases, the J end lost 1 base, and 13 bases lay between the germline ends. The entry originates in a study of shared clonotypes between healthy human individuals. Background on the study: Three men and a couple of women, aged 18 to 49, were donors.

Study-wide findings and caveats: Large sequencing depth failed to make sorted-subset sequencing complete, rarefaction showed.

Sequenced: naive CD4+ T cells from PBMCs. Subset meaning: CD45RA+ positively selected. V is TRBV10-3 and J is TRBJ1-1, with TRBD1 as a possible D gene (6 bases). The sequence was obtained from a man between 18 and 35 years old in good health. Some clones in this sample may be carry-over from other donors' samples. CDR3 DNA sequence: TGTGCCACCCACCTACAGGGGAACACTGAAGCTTTCTTT. Translating it yields CATHLQGNTEAFF.